One and the same sample provided the 30 T cell receptor beta chains below, sequenced in a study of blood T cells in healthy people across ages. A second PCR, run for roughly 7 to 11 cycles, used a sample-barcoded 5' primer plus a J-beta primer mix. TCRdb itself ran the 5' RACE reads through MiXCR, one entry per CDR3 protein. Among about 1,600,000 distinct CDR3 sequences, roughly 45% were seen once, and the ten largest hold roughly 7.9%. The source material was blood. The receptors shown here come from a woman between 18 and 29 years old in good health.

The gene calls are TRBV10-3 and TRBJ2-7; the match to TRBD1 covers 7 bases. V trimming: 5 bases; J trimming: 2 bases; junction bases outside the gene matches: 6. There are 14 residues in the CDR3. Looked up from germline, CDR1 is ENHRY and CDR2 is SYGVKD. The CDR3 loop is CAISYLGTAYEQYF. The CDR3 coding sequence is TGTGCCATCAGTTACCTCGGGACAGCCTACGAGCAGTACTTC.

A note on this clonotype: Sequence at one end of the junction differs from germline and may be a read error. The chain employs TRBV5-1 and TRBJ1-1; tentatively, D is TRBD1 (6 bases). CDR3 length equals 14 residues. Germline V gene data show CDR1 as SGHRS and CDR2 as YFSETQ. This CDR3 is CANSLGHPNTEAFF. The CDR3 DNA reads as TGCGCCAACAGCTTGGGACACCCGAACACTGAAGCTTTCTTT.

The chain is built from TRBV25-1 and TRBJ1-2; D not resolved. V was cut by 2 bases and J by 4 bases, with 8 bases left in between. Germline CDR1 MGHDK, CDR2 SYGVNS. This CDR3 is built from 13 residues. The CDR3 reads CASSEPGTYGYTF. The DNA for the CDR3 is TGTGCCAGCAGTGAACCGGGAACCTATGGCTACACCTTC.

The chain combines TRBV12-3 or TRBV12-4 with TRBJ2-5; TRBD2 matches 8 bases. CDR3 length equals 15 residues. The trim removed 8 bases at V and 2 bases at J, leaving 10 bases unmatched. Here the CDR3 reads CASSGLAGKQETQYF. The CDR3 region has the DNA TGTGCCAGCTCAGGGCTAGCGGGTAAACAAGAGACCCAGTACTTC.

The sample holds a few counts of this clonotype. The chain employs TRBV27 and TRBJ2-3; 8 positions agree with TRBD1. CDR1 and CDR2 (germline): MNHEY, SMNVEV (reference sequence). The V gene end was trimmed by 2 bases and the J gene end by 4 bases; junction bases not matched to a gene: 8. The CDR3 is 16 amino acids. CDR3 region: CASSLGRTGIADTQYF. In nucleotides, the CDR3 is TGTGCCAGCAGTTTAGGGAGGACAGGGATCGCAGATACGCAGTATTTT.

Worth noting for this clonotype: At one end the junction does not follow the germline gene, possibly because of a read error. V usage is TRBV3-1 and J usage is TRBJ1-2; D ambiguous. The germline CDR1 and CDR2 sequences are LGHDT and YNNKEL (reference sequence). This CDR3 has 14 amino acids. This CDR3 reads CASSQGRAVYGYTF. In nucleotides, the CDR3 is TGTGCCAGCAGTCAAGGAAGGGCAGTTTATGGCTACACCTTC.

The sample holds a few counts of this clonotype. The chain combines TRBV15 with TRBJ2-7; the match to TRBD2 covers 12 bases. With 2 bases clipped from V and 4 bases from J, the junction kept 6 bases outside the gene matches. Germline CDR1 reads LNHNV; CDR2 reads YYDKDF (reference sequence). CDR3 length: 16 amino acids. CDR3 sequence: CATSRSLAGGLYEQYF. CDR3 nucleotide sequence: TGTGCCACCAGCAGATCACTAGCGGGGGGTTTGTACGAGCAGTACTTC.

This rearrangement joins TRBV12-3 or TRBV12-4 to TRBJ1-5, with TRBD1 matching 8 bases. The CDR3 consists of 15 residues. The J segment lost 4 bases and the V segment lost 6 bases, leaving 8 bases of the junction unmatched. This CDR3 is CASRRTGWENQPQHF. CDR3 sequence (DNA): TGTGCCAGCAGACGGACAGGGTGGGAGAATCAGCCCCAGCATTTT.

Comments on this clonotype: This may be a read error: a much more frequent sequence differs by one nucleotide. This chain links TRBV7-8 with TRBJ1-2; D is undetermined. Germline V CDR1 and CDR2: SGHVS, FQNEAQ. The CDR3 spans 13 residues. The CDR3 protein is CASGLNPNYGYTF. The CDR3 DNA follows: TGTGCCAGCGGCTTGAATCCAAACTATGGCTACACCTTC.

This chain uses TRBV27 with TRBJ2-3; 11 nucleotides line up with TRBD2. Germline-derived CDR1 and CDR2 are MNHEY and SMNVEV (reference sequence). The V and J ends lost 4 bases and 14 bases, in that order; junction bases with no gene match: 8. The CDR3 sequence is 13 residues long. The CDR3 coding sequence is TGTGCCAGCAGTTCCACTAGCGGGAGAGTAGTGTATTTT. It is translated as CASSSTSGRVVYF.

V gene TRBV14 combines with J gene TRBJ1-5; 9 positions agree with TRBD1. Germline V CDR1 and CDR2: SGHDN, FVKESK. The CDR3 extends over 18 amino acids. After removal of 0 bases from V and 2 bases from J, the junction contained 8 bases not matched to a gene. In DNA, the CDR3 is TGTGCCAGCAGCCAAGAGAGGAGAACAGGGGGCGGCAATCAGCCCCAGCATTTT. Its translation is CASSQERRTGGGNQPQHF. The full variable domain, completed using reference TRBV14 and TRBJ1-5, is EAGVTQFPSHSVIEKGQTVTLRCDPISGHDNLYWYRRVMGKEIKFLLHFVKESKQDESGMPNNRFLAERTGGTYSTLKVQPAELEDSGVYFCASSQERRTGGGNQPQHFGDGTRLSIL.

The rearrangement uses TRBV5-6 and TRBJ2-1, with TRBD1 matching over 10 bases. The germline gives CDR1 SGHDT, CDR2 YYEEEE. The J segment lost 3 bases and the V segment lost 2 bases, leaving 2 bases of the junction unmatched. The length of the CDR3 is 15 residues. The CDR3 DNA reads TGTGCCAGCAGCTTTGGGGACAGGGGCTACAATGAGCAGTTCTTC. Translation gives CASSFGDRGYNEQFF.

This chain connects TRBV29-1 to TRBJ1-3; D may be TRBD1 (5 bases). CDR1 is SQVTM and CDR2 is ANQGSEA in the germline V gene. The CDR3 has 15 amino acids. V lost 6 bases and J 4 bases, leaving 19 bases between the germline ends. CDR3 in amino acids: CSVLREGLAGNTIYF. DNA of the CDR3: TGCAGCGTGTTACGCGAGGGGCTGGCGGGAAACACCATATATTTT.

There are a few counts of this clonotype. The CDR3 loop reads CATSDLRDYSDTQYF. The CDR3 region has the DNA TGTGCCACCAGTGATTTACGGGACTACTCAGATACGCAGTATTTT. The rearrangement links TRBV24-1 to TRBJ2-3; 7 bases are a match to TRBD2. The CDR3 has 15 amino acids. Germline assignment: CDR1 KGHDR and CDR2 SFDVKD. The junction had 4 bases not matched to a gene; V was cut back by 1 base and J by 4 bases.

The chain joins TRBV7-9 to TRBJ1-1; D is perhaps TRBD1 (6 bases). Trimming left V 4 bases short and J 6 bases short, with 15 bases between. Per the germline V gene, CDR1 is SEHNR and CDR2 is FQNEAQ (reference sequence). This CDR3 contains 14 residues. Here the CDR3 reads CASSSPGDRAEAFF. For the CDR3, the DNA is TGTGCCAGCAGCTCCCCAGGGGATAGGGCTGAAGCTTTCTTT.

This clonotype was counted a few times. The rearrangement joins TRBV20-1 to TRBJ1-5; D not resolved. The germline V gene encodes CDR1 DFQATT and CDR2 SNEGSKA (reference sequence). The CDR3 length is 14 residues. Trimming took 6 bases from V and 3 from J, leaving 15 bases between them. CDR3 nucleotide sequence: TGCAGTGCCGCCATCGGGCCCCCCAATCAGCCCCAGCATTTT. This encodes CSAAIGPPNQPQHF.

Written as DNA, the CDR3 is TGTGCCAGCAGTGAAGCCTGGGACAGGTACGAGCAGTACTTC. Translation gives CASSEAWDRYEQYF. The rearrangement uses TRBV6-1 and TRBJ2-7; the match to TRBD1 covers 8 bases. Germline CDR1 MNHNS, CDR2 SASEGT. The CDR3 contains 14 residues. The junction had 2 bases not matched to a gene; V was cut back by 0 bases and J by 4 bases.

The rearrangement uses TRBV27 and TRBJ1-5; D not resolved. CDR3 length: 13 residues. V lost 5 bases to trimming and J lost 5 bases, with 10 bases between them. Germline loops: CDR1 MNHEY, CDR2 SMNVEV (reference sequence). The chain's CDR3 is CASSLQNHQPQHF. Written as DNA, the CDR3 is TGTGCCAGCAGTCTACAGAACCATCAGCCCCAGCATTTT.

This chain uses TRBV10-3 with TRBJ1-1; D possibly corresponds to TRBD1 (6 bases). Germline lookup yields CDR1 ENHRY and CDR2 SYGVKD. Trimming shortened V by 1 base and J by 6 bases, and 18 bases separated the two germline ends. The CDR3 consists of 16 residues. CDR3 sequence: CAISELGQIQGAEAFF. As DNA, the CDR3 is TGTGCCATCAGTGAGTTAGGACAAATACAGGGCGCTGAAGCTTTCTTT.

The chain uses TRBV28 and TRBJ2-5; TRBD1 matches at 12 bases. Germline CDR1 MDHEN, CDR2 SYDVKM. V lost 4 bases and J lost 5; bases outside the gene matches: 11. The CDR3 consists of 17 residues. CDR3 DNA sequence: TGTGCCAGCAGTTCCTTCCCCCGGGACAGGGGGCGGGAGACCCAGTACTTC. Residues: CASSSFPRDRGRETQYF. Complete variable domain (other parts from reference TRBV28 and TRBJ2-5): DVKVTQSSRYLVKRTGEKVFLECVQDMDHENMFWYRQDPGLGLRLIYFSYDVKMKEKGDIPEGYSVSREKKERFSLILESASTNQTSMYLCASSSFPRDRGRETQYFGPGTRLLVL.

CDR3 in amino acids: CASSESRGAGDYNEQYF. As DNA, the CDR3 is TGCGCCAGCAGTGAATCGCGGGGAGCGGGCGATTACAATGAGCAGTACTTC. The chain has TRBV10-1 and TRBJ2-7; a weak D match, TRBD2 (6 bases). V lost 3 bases and J lost 7, with 25 bases in between. The CDR3 has 17 residues. Germline V gene lookup returns CDR1 WNHNN and CDR2 SYGVQD (reference sequence).

This clonotype was detected once. Germline is not matched at one junction end, which may reflect a read error. V and J are TRBV20-1 and TRBJ2-7, with D possibly called TRBD1 or TRBD2 (5 bases each). CDR1 and CDR2 (germline): DFQATT, SNEGSKA (reference sequence). This CDR3 has 13 amino acids. CDR3 nucleotide sequence: TGCAGTGTTAGAGGGACCGCTTCCTACGAGCAGTACTTC. Residues: CSVRGTASYEQYF.

A few counts support this clonotype. V usage is TRBV2 and J usage is TRBJ2-3; possibly TRBD1 or TRBD2 for D (5 bases each). Germline values: CDR1 SNHLY, CDR2 FYNNEI. V was trimmed by 5 bases and J by 6 bases, leaving 21 bases between them. The CDR3 length is 16 residues. CDR3 residues: CASSPNSEGPPDTQYF. CDR3 nucleotides: TGTGCCAGCAGTCCAAATAGCGAGGGGCCCCCCGATACGCAGTATTTT. The full variable domain, in which reference TRBV2 and TRBJ2-3 provide the parts outside the CDR3, is EPEVTQTPSHQVTQMGQEVILRCVPISNHLYFYWYRQILGQKVEFLVSFYNNEISEKSEIFDDQFSVERPDGSNFTLKIRSTKLEDSAMYFCASSPNSEGPPDTQYFGPGTRLTVL.

The V and J genes are TRBV12-3 or TRBV12-4 and TRBJ2-3; 7 nucleotides align to TRBD2. Germline trimming cut 1 base from V and 0 bases from J; bases unmatched to any gene: 7. This CDR3 is built from 17 residues. The CDR3 protein is CASSLGSSGASTDTQYF. The DNA for the CDR3 is TGTGCCAGCAGTTTAGGATCCAGCGGGGCTAGCACAGATACGCAGTATTTT.

The V and J genes are TRBV6-4 and TRBJ2-1; the D is unclear. The germline V and J ends were trimmed by 4 bases and 8 bases, with 18 bases remaining between them. Germline loops: CDR1 MRHNA, CDR2 SNTAGT. The CDR3 is made up of 15 amino acids. The CDR3 region is CASSVNGVRFDEQFF. The CDR3 DNA is TGTGCCAGCAGTGTTAATGGAGTCAGGTTCGATGAGCAGTTCTTC.

This chain links TRBV6-5 with TRBJ2-7, with 10 bases matching TRBD1. Germline-derived CDR1 and CDR2 are MNHEY and SVGAGI. V shed 5 bases, J shed 1 base, and the junction held 8 bases outside the gene matches. The CDR3 length is 16 residues. In nucleotides, the CDR3 is TGTGCCAGCAGTCCGAGCCGGGACAGGGGTTCCTACGAGCAGTACTTC. It is translated as CASSPSRDRGSYEQYF.

This clonotype showed up just a few times. The chain combines TRBV12-5 with TRBJ2-7; D unresolved. With 2 bases removed from V and 4 bases from J, the gap between germline ends came to 6 bases. Germline lookup yields CDR1 LGHNT and CDR2 FRNRAP. This CDR3 has 12 amino acids. CDR3 coding DNA: TGTGCTAGTGGTTTGAATCGGTACGAGCAGTACTTC. Protein: CASGLNRYEQYF.

A note on this clonotype: A junction boundary mismatches the germline segment, possibly from a read error. This chain uses TRBV7-9 with TRBJ1-2, with 7 bases fitting TRBD1. Germline V lookup: CDR1 SEHNR, CDR2 FQNEAQ (reference sequence). CDR3 length: 17 residues. Here the CDR3 reads CACSTTAGGGTNYGYTF. The CDR3 DNA is TGTGCCTGCAGCACCACCGCAGGGGGGGGAACTAACTATGGCTACACCTTC.

The chain recombines TRBV7-2 with TRBJ1-1, with 11 bases aligning to TRBD1. Unmatched junction bases numbered 15, after V lost 2 bases and J lost 4 bases. This CDR3 region has 19 residues. Germline V CDR1 and CDR2: SGHTA, FQGNSA. The CDR3 is CASSLKGVRDRGKITEAFF. The CDR3 region has the DNA TGTGCCAGCAGCTTAAAAGGGGTCCGGGACAGGGGGAAGATCACTGAAGCTTTCTTT.

The chain has TRBV21-1 and TRBJ2-1; the DNA was not compared with TRBD2, the D call given in the table. TRBV21-1 is a pseudogene. The CDR3 is 17 amino acids. The CDR3 loop is CARSGGGRLACIDEQFF. The CDR3 region has the DNA TGTGCCAGGTCGGGGGGGGGAAGACTAGCGTGTATCGATGAGCAGTTCTTC.